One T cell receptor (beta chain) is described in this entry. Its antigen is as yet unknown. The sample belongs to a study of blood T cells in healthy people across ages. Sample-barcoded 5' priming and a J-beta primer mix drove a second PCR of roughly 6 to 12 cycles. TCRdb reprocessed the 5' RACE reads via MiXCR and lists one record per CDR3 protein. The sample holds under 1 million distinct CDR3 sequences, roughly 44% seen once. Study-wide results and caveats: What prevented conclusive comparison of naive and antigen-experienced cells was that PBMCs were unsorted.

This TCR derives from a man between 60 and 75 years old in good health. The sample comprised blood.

Written as DNA, the CDR3 is TGCAGTGCTGCCGGATCCCAGAAGCGGGAGGGCAGCGAGCAGTACTTC. It specifies CSAAGSQKREGSEQYF. The chain links TRBV20-1 to TRBJ2-4, with TRBD2 matching over 10 bases. The DNA end is more similar to TRBJ2-7, so the J call may be wrong. The CDR3 consists of 16 residues. Germline CDR1 reads DFQATT; CDR2 reads SNEGSKA (reference sequence).